Shown below are 30 T cell receptor beta chains from a single sample sequenced in a study of a mutant IDH1 vaccine in newly diagnosed glioma. Antigens of these TCRs are unknown. Time point: week 11, during vaccination. Each vaccine dose was 300 ug of mutant IDH1 20-mer peptide, with topical imiquimod. Only in-frame clones appear in the TCRdb table, and some are missing; sequencing was by immunoSEQ multiplex PCR. Of 31,000 or so clones detected, about 73% appear once; the ten largest clones hold almost 25%. Sequences were derived from PBMCs, sampled from a glioma patient whose treatment included an IDH1 peptide vaccine. The receptors stem from a man aged 30 to 45 with glioma.

The chain employs TRBV7-6 and TRBJ2-7; the D gene is possibly TRBD2 (5 bases). From germline, CDR1 is SGHVS and CDR2 FNYEAQ. The V end was cut by 1 base, the J end by 6 bases, with 16 bases between. The length of the CDR3 is 15 residues. CDR3 in DNA: TGTGCCAGCAGCTTAGAACCGAGGGTCTATTCCGAGCAGTACTTC. Its translation is CASSLEPRVYSEQYF.

J is TRBJ2-7 and V is TRBV30; no clear D gene. The V and J ends lost 5 bases and 1 base respectively, with 6 bases between them. CDR1 and CDR2 from the germline V gene are GTSNPN and SVGIG (reference sequence). The CDR3 runs to 11 residues. The CDR3 nucleotides read TGTGCCTGGGCCCGGTCCTACGAGCAGTACTTC. Translated: CAWARSYEQYF.

This clone was seen only once. The chain joins TRBV10-3 to TRBJ2-2; D is unclear. V gave up 8 bases and J gave up 4 bases, with 5 bases separating them. The CDR3 runs to 11 residues. Germline V gene sequence: CDR1 ENHRY, CDR2 SYGVKD. The CDR3 here is CAIQGTGELFF. In DNA, the CDR3 is TGTGCCATCCAAGGCACCGGGGAGCTGTTTTTT.

The genes are TRBV30 and TRBJ2-3; 13 nucleotides line up with TRBD2. CDR3 size: 17 residues. J lost 3 bases, V lost 4 bases, and 10 bases had no gene match. Germline values: CDR1 GTSNPN, CDR2 SVGIG (reference sequence). CDR3 loop: CAWTRTSGSIQTDTQYF. The CDR3 DNA follows: TGTGCCTGGACTCGGACTAGCGGGAGTATACAGACAGATACGCAGTATTTT.

The rearrangement uses TRBV5-6 and TRBJ1-1; TRBD1 matches at 7 bases. CDR1 SGHDT and CDR2 YYEEEE come from the germline V gene. The CDR3 has 13 amino acids. V was pared by 3 bases and J by 6 bases, with 5 bases of the junction left unmatched. The chain's CDR3 is CASSSQGKAEAFF. For the CDR3, the DNA is TGTGCCAGCAGCTCACAGGGGAAAGCTGAAGCTTTCTTT.

This clone was detected only once. The V gene is TRBV5-6, the J gene TRBJ2-3; a possible D gene is TRBD1 (5 bases). The V gene lost 2 bases and the J gene lost 3 bases, with 7 bases spanning the gap. The germline V gene encodes CDR1 SGHDT and CDR2 YYEEEE. The CDR3 spans 13 residues. The CDR3 reads CASSFQGTDTQYF. The CDR3 DNA reads as TGTGCCAGCAGCTTTCAGGGTACAGATACGCAGTATTTT.

This chain uses TRBV30 with TRBJ1-2; maybe TRBD1 (5 bases). V was trimmed by 5 bases and J by 6 bases, leaving 22 bases between them. This CDR3 comprises 15 residues. Germline CDR1 reads GTSNPN; CDR2 reads SVGIG (reference sequence). CDR3 sequence (DNA): TGTGCCTGGGAAAGCGAGAGGGGAGATCTCGATGGCTACACCTTC. Translating gives CAWESERGDLDGYTF.

About this clone: At the DNA level, this CDR3 is encoded by other sequences in the same sample as well. The chain couples TRBV6-5 to TRBJ1-1; TRBD1 is a possible D gene (5 bases). Germline CDR1 MNHEY, CDR2 SVGAGI. Trimming stripped 9 bases from V and 2 bases from J, with 16 bases between. The CDR3 sequence is 14 residues long. CDR3 DNA sequence: TGTGCCAGTAGTCTTCTCCGGACAAACACTGAAGCTTTCTTT. Its translation is CASSLLRTNTEAFF.

V gene TRBV18 combines with J gene TRBJ1-1, with 7 bases lining up with TRBD1. Germline assignment: CDR1 KGHSH and CDR2 LQKENI. V trimming: 0 bases; J trimming: 1 base; junction bases outside the gene matches: 2. This CDR3 region has 15 residues. In DNA, the CDR3 is TGTGCCAGCTCACCACCGGACAGGCCGAACACTGAAGCTTTCTTT. Protein product: CASSPPDRPNTEAFF.

Of note for this clone: Sequence at one end of the junction differs from germline and may be a read error. The rearrangement links TRBV7-9 to TRBJ1-1; D ambiguous. Germline V lookup: CDR1 SEHNR, CDR2 FQNEAQ (reference sequence). The CDR3 runs to 13 residues. CDR3: CASSLALNPEAFF. The CDR3 bases are TGTGCCAGCAGCTTAGCGCTGAACCCTGAAGCTTTCTTT.

The rearrangement links TRBV30 to TRBJ2-1; tentatively, D is TRBD1 or TRBD2 (5 bases each). Trimming took off 7 bases at V and 2 bases at J, with 18 bases between the two ends. The CDR3 consists of 15 residues. The germline V gene has CDR1 GTSNPN and CDR2 SVGIG (reference sequence). DNA of the CDR3: TGTGCCTTCGCCCGGGACGCCCTACCCTACAATGAGCAGTTCTTC. This encodes CAFARDALPYNEQFF.

The chain employs TRBV6-1 and TRBJ2-7, with a tentative D call TRBD1 (6 bases). The CDR3 sequence is 16 residues long. The V end lost 0 bases, the J end lost 0 bases, and 12 bases lay between the germline ends. CDR1 is MNHNS and CDR2 is SASEGT in the germline V gene. The CDR3 nucleotides read TGTGCCAGCAGTGAAGCGACGGACAGTAGCTCCTACGAGCAGTACTTC. Protein product: CASSEATDSSSYEQYF.

The genes are TRBV4-1 and TRBJ2-1; TRBD2 aligns across 7 bases. Losses at the gene ends were 0 bases for V and 3 bases for J; bases not matched to a gene: 11. In germline, CDR1 is MGHRA, CDR2 YSYEKL. This CDR3 comprises 18 residues. The CDR3 DNA follows: TGCGCCAGCAGCCAAGACCCCCGGGCGGGAGAAGGCTACAATGAGCAGTTCTTC. Translation gives CASSQDPRAGEGYNEQFF.

This clone was counted once. The J gene is TRBJ1-2, the V gene TRBV29-1, with 8 bases that match TRBD1. The CDR3 covers 14 residues. V lost 5 bases to trimming and J lost 6 bases; unmatched junction nucleotides: 11. Germline lookup yields CDR1 SQVTM and CDR2 ANQGSEA. The CDR3: CSVRRQGRFNGYTF. CDR3 nucleotide sequence: TGCAGCGTTCGCAGACAGGGGAGGTTTAATGGCTACACCTTC.

The V and J genes are TRBV4-2 and TRBJ2-4; weak D call: TRBD1 (5 bases). Germline lookup yields CDR1 LGHNA and CDR2 YNFKEQ. Trimming stripped 3 bases from V and 1 base from J, with 7 bases between. CDR3 size: 14 residues. This CDR3 reads CASSQRQAKNIQYF. CDR3 DNA sequence: TGTGCCAGCAGCCAGAGACAGGCCAAAAACATTCAGTACTTC.

This chain connects TRBV7-9 to TRBJ2-7; D may match TRBD1 or TRBD2 (6 bases each). Looked up from germline, CDR1 is SEHNR and CDR2 is FQNEAQ (reference sequence). V gave up 5 bases and J gave up 4 bases, with 18 bases separating them. CDR3 length: 15 residues. DNA for the CDR3: TGTGCCAGCAGCCCAGCAGGAGGGGGAACATACGAGCAGTACTTC. It is translated as CASSPAGGGTYEQYF.

The genes are TRBV6-1 and TRBJ1-1; D is unclear. CDR1 is MNHNS, CDR2 SASEGT, per germline. The CDR3 sequence is 13 residues long. V lost 7 bases and J 3 bases, leaving 12 bases between the germline ends. The DNA for the CDR3 is TGTGCCAGCACCCTGAGGTTGGACACTGAAGCTTTCTTT. Amino acids: CASTLRLDTEAFF.

The chain links TRBV30 to TRBJ2-7; D is perhaps TRBD1 (6 bases). CDR1 and CDR2 from the germline V gene are GTSNPN and SVGIG (reference sequence). The CDR3 extends over 12 amino acids. The CDR3 sequence is CANGGTGYEQYF. As DNA, the CDR3 is TGTGCTAACGGAGGAACAGGGTACGAGCAGTACTTC.

V and J are TRBV4-1 and TRBJ2-7; 11 nucleotides match TRBD2. The ends lost 5 bases at V and 6 bases at J; junction bases unmatched: 6. CDR3 length equals 14 residues. Germline lookup yields CDR1 MGHRA and CDR2 YSYEKL. The DNA for the CDR3 is TGCGCCAGCAGCACCCGGACTAGCGGGCCCGAGCAGTACTTC. Translated: CASSTRTSGPEQYF.

This chain joins TRBV4-1 and TRBJ1-2; D gene unclear. Per germline, CDR1 MGHRA and CDR2 YSYEKL. Trimming removed 0 bases at V and 2 bases at J, with 16 bases between. CDR3 length equals 17 residues. For the CDR3, the DNA is TGCGCCAGCAGCCAAGATGAGGTTACGGCAGACAACTATGGCTACACCTTC. Protein sequence: CASSQDEVTADNYGYTF.

The chain recombines TRBV7-9 with TRBJ1-1; 11 bases are a match to TRBD1. Germline V gene lookup returns CDR1 SEHNR and CDR2 FQNEAQ (reference sequence). The trim removed 4 bases at V and 1 base at J, leaving 5 bases unmatched. CDR3 size: 16 residues. DNA of the CDR3: TGTGCCAGCAGCTCCCGGACAGGGGGCGCGAACACTGAAGCTTTCTTT. Translated: CASSSRTGGANTEAFF. Full variable domain (remainder filled in from reference TRBV7-9 and TRBJ1-1): DTGVSQNPRHKITKRGQNVTFRCDPISEHNRLYWYRQTLGQGPEFLTYFQNEAQLEKSRLLSDRFSAERPKGSFSTLEIQRTEQGDSAMYLCASSSRTGGANTEAFFGQGTRLTVV.

The V call is TRBV5-1, the J call TRBJ2-5, with no clear D. This CDR3 has 14 residues. Between the trimmed V and J ends, which lost 0 bases and 0 bases, there was a span of 6 bases. Germline V gene sequence: CDR1 SGHRS, CDR2 YFSETQ. The CDR3 here is CASSLGPYQETQYF. DNA for the CDR3: TGCGCCAGCAGCTTGGGACCTTACCAAGAGACCCAGTACTTC.

The genes are TRBV7-9 and TRBJ2-1; either TRBD1 or TRBD2 may supply D (6 bases each). This CDR3 is 15 amino acids long. The V gene's germline CDR1 is SEHNR and CDR2 FQNEAQ (reference sequence). Trimming cost V 1 base and J 8 bases, with 15 bases left between them. CDR3 nucleotides: TGTGCCAGCAGCTTAGGGGGGGCGCATGACCATGAGCAGTTCTTC. Translation: CASSLGGAHDHEQFF.

The DNA for the CDR3 is TGTGCCACCAACGGGGCCATGGCGCGGGACACCGGGGAGCTGTTTTTT. Its translation is CATNGAMARDTGELFF. V usage is TRBV2 and J usage is TRBJ2-2; tentatively, D is TRBD1 or TRBD2 (5 bases each). The CDR3 spans 16 residues. Trimming pared 10 bases from V and 3 bases from J, leaving 21 bases between. Per the germline V gene, CDR1 is SNHLY and CDR2 is FYNNEI.

The CDR3 DNA follows: TGTGCCAGTAGTAAGGACAGGGAGGGGAGTAGTCAGCATTTT. This gives the protein CASSKDREGSSQHF. The genes are TRBV19 and TRBJ1-5; 8 bases match TRBD1. V dropped 4 bases and J dropped 13; count of bases not matched to a gene: 12. Per the germline V gene, CDR1 is LNHDA and CDR2 is SQIVND (reference sequence). This CDR3 is built from 14 residues.

This sequence joins TRBV15 and TRBJ1-6; tentatively, D is TRBD1 (6 bases). Trimming cost V 0 bases and J 12 bases, with 18 bases left between them. This CDR3 is built from 16 residues. Germline CDR1 reads LNHNV; CDR2 reads YYDKDF (reference sequence). The CDR3 DNA follows: TGTGCCACCAGCAGAGATTCGAGGGGGTCAGGAGGACCCCTCCACTTT. Encoded protein: CATSRDSRGSGGPLHF.

V and J are TRBV5-1 and TRBJ2-3; the D is unclear. CDR3 length equals 12 residues. V lost 0 bases and J lost 2, with 1 base in between. Germline CDR1 reads SGHRS; CDR2 reads YFSETQ. CDR3 in amino acids: CASSLDTDTQYF. The DNA for the CDR3 is TGCGCCAGCAGCTTGGACACAGATACGCAGTATTTT.

V and J are TRBV5-1 and TRBJ2-1, with 14 bases aligning to TRBD2. From germline, CDR1 is SGHRS and CDR2 YFSETQ. The CDR3 extends over 15 amino acids. The J segment lost 6 bases and the V segment lost 4 bases, leaving 3 bases of the junction unmatched. The CDR3 sequence: CASSVGLAGANEQFF. CDR3 nucleotide sequence: TGCGCCAGCAGCGTGGGACTAGCGGGGGCCAATGAGCAGTTCTTC.

The chain is built from TRBV4-1 and TRBJ1-5; TRBD1 is a possible D gene (5 bases). The CDR3 is made up of 15 amino acids. The germline V gene has CDR1 MGHRA and CDR2 YSYEKL. Trimming shortened V by 0 bases and J by 7 bases, and 13 bases separated the two germline ends. The CDR3 DNA follows: TGCGCCAGCAGCCAAGAGACCCAGGGAGAGCAGCCCCAGCATTTT. Its translation is CASSQETQGEQPQHF.

The CDR3 here is CASSVRGQNSPLHF. CDR3 nucleotide sequence: TGTGCCAGCAGCGTACGGGGCCAGAATTCACCCCTCCACTTT. The V gene is TRBV9, the J gene TRBJ1-6, with D possibly matching TRBD1 (5 bases). There are 14 residues in the CDR3. The V and J ends lost 1 base and 7 bases respectively, with 9 bases between them. CDR1 SGDLS and CDR2 YYNGEE come from the germline V gene.